This T cell receptor (beta chain) appears in the sequencing data of a study of read filtering for tumor transcriptome and immune sequencing. Findings of the study overall: Compared with RNA-seq, IR-seq gave much higher clonotype depth and reliability. The sorted CD138-negative fraction was a mixed bone marrow immune population, not purified T cells.

From approximately 400 ng of RNA, a library with molecular barcoded alpha/delta and beta/gamma adaptors was made. TCRdb fed the reads into MiXCR, producing one record per CDR3 protein. The repertoire consists of about 5,700 distinct CDR3 sequences, with roughly 20% occurring once and the leading ten covering around 20%. Every patient had bone marrow sampled while the disease was active. Concerning this clonotype itself: Its target is unknown.

Sequencing was carried out using a population of CD138-negative cells sorted from bone marrow. The TCR was taken from a donor over 35 with multiple myeloma.

CDR3 DNA sequence: TGCAGTGCTAGTACTACGCTGGCGGGCTCCTACAATGAGCAGTTCTTC. It encodes CSASTTLAGSYNEQFF. This chain joins TRBV20-1 and TRBJ2-1, with a weak D call TRBD2 (5 bases). Germline CDR1 and CDR2: DFQATT and SNEGSKA (reference sequence). Between the trimmed V and J ends, which lost 3 bases and 0 bases, there was a span of 15 bases. The CDR3 runs to 16 residues.